This paragraph reports one T cell receptor (beta chain). Its antigen is not identified. The data are from a study of cytomegalovirus exposure and HLA in healthy donors. V lost 4 bases to trimming and J lost 3 bases, with 11 bases between them. The length of the CDR3 is 14 residues. From germline, CDR1 is MNHNS and CDR2 SASEGT. Primers included in the PCR were 60 Vbeta and 13 Jbeta primers. Assay: immunoSEQ multiplex PCR; the TCRdb copy retains only in-frame clones and omits some. The sample has about 200,000 clones. Findings of the study overall: Several of the most significant clusters appeared linked to common viral pathogens, based on a later analysis.

V is TRBV6-1 and J is TRBJ2-3; maybe TRBD2 (7 bases). The sequencing sample was made of PBMCs. The sequence derives from a boy younger than 18 in good health and CMV-seronegative. The CDR3 region has the DNA TGTGCCAGCAGTGGGGGGGGCCGAACAGATACGCAGTATTTT. This codes for CASSGGGRTDTQYF.